Listed below are T cell receptor beta chains from one sample, sequenced in a study of identical twins. TCRdb redid the calling of the 5' RACE reads with MiXCR, one entry per CDR3 protein. The sample lists 1,800,000 or so distinct CDR3 sequences, under 35% occurring once. The sequenced material came from cord blood. These receptors were obtained from a newborn girl in good health. CDR3s include the opening cysteine and the closing phenylalanine or tryptophan. Fields, in order: clone size, V gene, J gene, CDR3 length, CDR3 protein. Clone sizes are given selectively: once, few, many, or a class where the clone is expanded.

NA	TRBV24-1	TRBJ2-2	15	CATSDSGQGTGELFF
NA	TRBV20-1	TRBJ2-3	17	CSASSPTSGRYTDTQYF
NA	TRBV5-1	TRBJ2-4	23	CASSLAAETFGLAGGRAKNIQYF
NA	TRBV13	TRBJ2-3	16	CASSSTGRGITDTQYF
NA	TRBV20-1	TRBJ2-7	14	CSARAPGTGSEQYF
NA	TRBV20-1	TRBJ2-5	13	CSAPPQAQETQYF
NA	TRBV6-5	TRBJ2-1	12	CASRSGTDERFF
NA	TRBV20-1	TRBJ2-3	14	CSARDRHSTDTQYF
few	TRBV7-7	TRBJ2-2	12	CASSTRAGELFF
NA	TRBV6-1	TRBJ1-2	15	CASSDRYKLAYGYTF
NA	TRBV2	TRBJ2-1	14	CAGSESPRANEQFF
NA	TRBV6-6	NA	15	CASRPTIVATGTQYF
once	TRBV20-1	TRBJ2-7	16	CSARDIPLAYSYGQYF
few	TRBV20-1	TRBJ2-4	13	CSASTVAKNIQYF
few	TRBV11-2	TRBJ2-4	16	CASSLGSPLAKNIQYF
few	TRBV3-1	TRBJ2-2	16	CASSQDFSAGTGELFF
NA	TRBV5-6	TRBJ2-1	17	CASSLTTGTSENNEQFF
many	TRBV5-1	TRBJ2-3	15	CASSFSGASTDTQYF
few	TRBV2	TRBJ1-1	16	CASSEGTGAMNTEAFF
NA	TRBV5-6	TRBJ1-1	15	CASSILGRINTEAFF
NA	TRBV4-2	TRBJ1-2	15	CASSPRTGAGYGYTF
few	TRBV29-1	TRBJ2-1	13	CSVRTSGPNEQFF
few	TRBV21-1	TRBJ1-1	17	CARLGTGPFIRNTEAFF
NA	TRBV12-3/TRBV12-4	TRBJ2-7	15	CASTTERVSYNEQYF
few	TRBV20-1	TRBJ1-1	13	CSARQQGGSEAFF
many	TRBV20-1	TRBJ2-5	12	CSARVAGETQYF
NA	TRBV7-8	TRBJ1-2	15	CASSLRGQVRYGYTF
few	TRBV27	TRBJ1-2	16	CASSLSPTGGLYGYTF
NA	TRBV20-1	TRBJ1-2	15	CSARDRGRGGRGYTF
NA	TRBV30	TRBJ1-2	12	CAWSVLHYGYTF